The 2 T cell receptor beta chains below were found in one sample sequenced in a study of blood T cells in healthy people across ages (dated by TCRdb to the mid-2010s). Receptor amplification or capture employed 5' RACE. Sequencing relied on an Illumina HiSeq 2500. A second PCR of 7 to 11 cycles was performed with a sample-barcoded 5' primer and a J-beta primer mix. The public reads were reanalyzed by TCRdb: fastp trimming at Q25, MiXCR alignment, in-frame beta chains only. Each entry is one CDR3 protein sequence, shown with its most common DNA and genes. This sample holds roughly 720,000 distinct CDR3 sequences; approximately 55% were observed only once. 40% to 50% of the sample goes to the ten largest clones. Sequenced material: blood. These receptors were collected from a man of 80 years or more in good health.

The chain is built from TRBV13 and TRBJ2-1, with 9 positions matching TRBD2. J lost 12 bases, V lost 5 bases, and 17 bases had no gene match. CDR1 is PRHDT and CDR2 is FYEKMQ in the germline V gene (reference sequence). This CDR3 has 16 residues. CDR3: CASSPLEAGGPMVQFF. CDR3 sequence (DNA): TGTGCCAGCAGCCCTCTGGAAGCGGGAGGACCGATGGTGCAGTTCTTC.

In this sample, this clonotype turned up a few times. This chain links TRBV9 with TRBJ2-7; D gene uncertain. V lost 4 bases, J lost 5 bases, and 19 bases lay in between. Germline CDR1 SGDLS, CDR2 YYNGEE. The CDR3 is made up of 15 amino acids. The DNA for the CDR3 is TGTGCCAGCAGCCCAAGACTGGAGATTTCCCACGAGCAGTACTTC. Protein: CASSPRLEISHEQYF.